The source of this T cell receptor (beta chain) is a study of cytomegalovirus exposure and HLA in healthy donors. The PCR contained 60 Vbeta and 13 Jbeta primers. Profiled with immunoSEQ multiplex PCR; TCRdb holds only in-frame clones, not every one. Here the sample spans some 200,000 clones, over 70% being singletons. The CDR3 contains 16 residues. CDR1 and CDR2 from the germline V gene are LNHDA and SQIVND (reference sequence). The V segment lost 4 bases and the J segment 1 base; nucleotides outside the gene matches: 7. The sequence came from a woman in her sixties or seventies in good health and CMV-seropositive. J is TRBJ1-5 and V is TRBV19; TRBD1 agrees at 7 bases. The sequencing input was PBMCs. The CDR3 region has the DNA TGTGCCAGTAGTAGCTTGACAGGGCGAAGCAATCAGCCCCAGCATTTT. Its translation: CASSSLTGRSNQPQHF.